This T cell receptor beta chain is from a study of cytomegalovirus exposure and HLA in healthy donors. General study results and limits: In a later analysis, most CMV-associated TCR beta chains appeared HLA-restricted.

Remarks on this clone: Its matching antigen is unknown.

The PCR contained 60 Vbeta and 13 Jbeta primers. Sequenced by immunoSEQ multiplex PCR; TCRdb stores in-frame clones only, minus some. The sample has more than 110,000 clones; the top ten hold 2% to 3%. The CDR3 spans 14 residues. Trimming removed 4 bases from V and 6 bases from J, with 15 bases in between. The germline V gene has CDR1 MNHNS and CDR2 SASEGT. The genes are TRBV6-1 and TRBJ1-1; a weak D match, TRBD1 (5 bases). Sequenced material: PBMCs. The source of this sequence is a man aged 35 to 55 in good health and CMV-seronegative. CDR3 protein: CASSVGGGKAEAFF. The CDR3 bases are TGTGCCAGCAGTGTCGGGGGGGGGAAGGCTGAAGCTTTCTTT.